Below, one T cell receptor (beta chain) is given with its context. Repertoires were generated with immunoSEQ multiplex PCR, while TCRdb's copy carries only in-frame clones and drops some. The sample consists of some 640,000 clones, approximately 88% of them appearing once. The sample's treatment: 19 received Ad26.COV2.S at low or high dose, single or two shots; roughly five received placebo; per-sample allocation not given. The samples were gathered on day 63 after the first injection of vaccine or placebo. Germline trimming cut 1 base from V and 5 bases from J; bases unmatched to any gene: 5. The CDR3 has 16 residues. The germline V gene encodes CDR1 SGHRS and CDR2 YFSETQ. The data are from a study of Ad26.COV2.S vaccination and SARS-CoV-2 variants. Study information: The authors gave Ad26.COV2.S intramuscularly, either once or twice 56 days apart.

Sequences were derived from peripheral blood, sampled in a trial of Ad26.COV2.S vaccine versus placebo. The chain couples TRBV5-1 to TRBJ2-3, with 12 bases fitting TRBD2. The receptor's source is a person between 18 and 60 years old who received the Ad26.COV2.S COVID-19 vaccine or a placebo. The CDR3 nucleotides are TGCGCCAGCAGCTTGCGGACTAGCGGGAAGGTAGATACGCAGTATTTT. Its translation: CASSLRTSGKVDTQYF.